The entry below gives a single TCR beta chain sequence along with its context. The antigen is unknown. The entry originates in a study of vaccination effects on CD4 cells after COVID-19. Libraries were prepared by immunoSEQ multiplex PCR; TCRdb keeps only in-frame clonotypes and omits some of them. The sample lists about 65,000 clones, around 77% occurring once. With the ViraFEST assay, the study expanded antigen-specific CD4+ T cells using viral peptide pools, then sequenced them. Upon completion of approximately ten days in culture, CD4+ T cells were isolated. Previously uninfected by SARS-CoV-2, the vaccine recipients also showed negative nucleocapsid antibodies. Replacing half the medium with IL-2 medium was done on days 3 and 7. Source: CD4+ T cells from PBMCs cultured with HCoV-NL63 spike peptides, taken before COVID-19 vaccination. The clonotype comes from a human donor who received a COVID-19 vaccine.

DNA of the CDR3: TGTGCCATCAGTGAGTCGGGACAGGGACTTAACTATGGCTACACCTTC. Its translation is CAISESGQGLNYGYTF. This chain uses TRBV10-3 with TRBJ1-2, with 9 bases lining up with TRBD1. CDR3 length equals 16 residues. V dropped 0 bases and J dropped 1; count of bases not matched to a gene: 3. Germline V gene sequence: CDR1 ENHRY, CDR2 SYGVKD.